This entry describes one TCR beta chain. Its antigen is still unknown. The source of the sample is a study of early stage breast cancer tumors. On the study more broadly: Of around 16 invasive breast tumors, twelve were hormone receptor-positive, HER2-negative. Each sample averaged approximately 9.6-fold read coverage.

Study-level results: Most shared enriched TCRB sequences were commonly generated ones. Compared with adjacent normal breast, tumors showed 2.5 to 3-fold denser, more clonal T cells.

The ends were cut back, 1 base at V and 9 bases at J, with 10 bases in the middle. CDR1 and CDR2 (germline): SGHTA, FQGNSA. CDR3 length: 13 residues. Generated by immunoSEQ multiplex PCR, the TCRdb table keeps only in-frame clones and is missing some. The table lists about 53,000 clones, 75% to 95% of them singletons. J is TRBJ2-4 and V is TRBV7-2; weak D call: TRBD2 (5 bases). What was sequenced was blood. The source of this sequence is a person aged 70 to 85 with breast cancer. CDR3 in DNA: TGTGCCAGCAGCTTAGACCGAGAGGGCATTCAGTACTTC. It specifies CASSLDREGIQYF.